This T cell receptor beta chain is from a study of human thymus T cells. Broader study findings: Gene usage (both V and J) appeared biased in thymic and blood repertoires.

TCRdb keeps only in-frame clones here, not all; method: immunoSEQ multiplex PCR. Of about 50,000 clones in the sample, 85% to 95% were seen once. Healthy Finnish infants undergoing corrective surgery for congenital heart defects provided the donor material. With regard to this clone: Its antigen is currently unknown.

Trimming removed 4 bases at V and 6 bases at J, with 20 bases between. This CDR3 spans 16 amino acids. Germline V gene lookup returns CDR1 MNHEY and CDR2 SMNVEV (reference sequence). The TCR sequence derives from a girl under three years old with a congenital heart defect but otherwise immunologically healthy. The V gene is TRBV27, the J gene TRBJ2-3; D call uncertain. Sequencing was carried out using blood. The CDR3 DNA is TGTGCCAGCAGTTCGCCAGGACGGCTCGTTGTTGATACGCAGTATTTT. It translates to CASSSPGRLVVDTQYF.